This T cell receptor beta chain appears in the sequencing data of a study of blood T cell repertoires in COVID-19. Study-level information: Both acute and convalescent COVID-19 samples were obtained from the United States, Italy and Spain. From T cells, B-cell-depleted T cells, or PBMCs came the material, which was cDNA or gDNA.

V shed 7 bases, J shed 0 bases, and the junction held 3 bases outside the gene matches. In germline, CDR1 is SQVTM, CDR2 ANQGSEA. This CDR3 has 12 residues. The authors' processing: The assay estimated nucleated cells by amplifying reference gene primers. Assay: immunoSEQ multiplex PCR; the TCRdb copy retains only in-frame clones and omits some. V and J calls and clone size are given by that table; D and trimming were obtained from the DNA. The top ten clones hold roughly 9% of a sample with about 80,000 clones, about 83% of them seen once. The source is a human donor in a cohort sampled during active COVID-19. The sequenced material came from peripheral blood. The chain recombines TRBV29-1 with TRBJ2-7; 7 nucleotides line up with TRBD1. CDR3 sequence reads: CSATGSSYEQYF. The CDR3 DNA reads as TGCAGCGCGACAGGGAGCTCCTACGAGCAGTACTTC.